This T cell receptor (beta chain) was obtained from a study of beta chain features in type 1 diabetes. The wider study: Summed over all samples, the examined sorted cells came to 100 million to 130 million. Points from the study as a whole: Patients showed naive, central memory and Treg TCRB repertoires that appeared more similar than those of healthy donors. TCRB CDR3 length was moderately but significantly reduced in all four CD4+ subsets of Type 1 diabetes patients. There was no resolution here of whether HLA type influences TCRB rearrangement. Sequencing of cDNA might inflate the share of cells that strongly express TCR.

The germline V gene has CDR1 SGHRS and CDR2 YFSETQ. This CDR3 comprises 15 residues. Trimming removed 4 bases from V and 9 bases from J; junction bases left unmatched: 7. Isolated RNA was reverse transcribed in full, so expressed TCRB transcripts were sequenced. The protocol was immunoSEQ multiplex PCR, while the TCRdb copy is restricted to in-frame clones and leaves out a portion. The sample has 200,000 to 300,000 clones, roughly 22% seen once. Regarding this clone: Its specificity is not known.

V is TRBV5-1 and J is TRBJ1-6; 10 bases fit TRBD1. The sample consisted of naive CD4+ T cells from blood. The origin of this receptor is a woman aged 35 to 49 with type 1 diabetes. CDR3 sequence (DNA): TGCGCCAGCAGCACCACCGGGACAGGGGCTTCACCCCTCCACTTT. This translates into CASSTTGTGASPLHF.